What follows is one T cell receptor (beta chain) and its context. Compared with germline, one end of the junction differs, possibly owing to a read error. This record comes from a study of blood T cells in healthy people across ages. Germline V gene lookup returns CDR1 MNHNS and CDR2 SASEGT. CDR3 length: 13 residues. Together with a sample-barcoded 5' primer, a J-beta primer mix was included in a second PCR lasting roughly 6 to 12 cycles. From the 5' RACE reads, TCRdb called clonotypes with MiXCR, one entry per CDR3 protein. The sample has 1.5 million to 2 million distinct CDR3 sequences; about 35% are singletons.

The clonotype originates from a woman aged 25-40 years in good health. The sample consisted of blood. The rearrangement uses TRBV6-1 and TRBJ2-2; weak D call: TRBD2 (5 bases). In DNA form, the CDR3 reads TGTGCCAGCAGTGAAAGCTTCACCGGGAAGCTGTTTTTT. Translating gives CASSESFTGKLFF.